This T cell receptor (beta chain) was sequenced for a study of cytomegalovirus exposure and HLA in healthy donors. The CDR3 loop spans 16 amino acids. V trimming: 0 bases; J trimming: 0 bases; junction bases outside the gene matches: 4. Germline V CDR1 and CDR2: LNHNV, YYDKDF (reference sequence). PCR employed 60 Vbeta and 13 Jbeta primers. Profiling relied on immunoSEQ multiplex PCR, and the TCRdb table lists in-frame clones only, not all of them. The data hold more than 85,000 clones, with 70% to 80% observed a single time. The chain recombines TRBV15 with TRBJ2-7; 8 positions match TRBD1. The specimen was PBMCs. This clonotype originated in a woman younger than 35 in good health and CMV-seropositive. The CDR3 loop reads CATSRDWDRSSYEQYF. The CDR3, as DNA: TGTGCCACCAGCAGAGATTGGGACAGGAGCTCCTACGAGCAGTACTTC.